These T cell receptor beta chains were read from a single sample in a study of lymphopenia after photon versus proton radiotherapy. Generated by immunoSEQ multiplex PCR, the TCRdb table keeps only in-frame clones and is missing some. The repertoire holds more than 25,000 clones, around 83% seen once, with under 4.5% in the top ten. The sample here was peripheral blood, taken from a patient treated with photon-based radiotherapy. These TCRs come from a woman aged 45-65 years with pancreatic cancer. The CDR3 runs from the conserved cysteine through the conserved F or W. A D gene is named only where the DNA matches it firmly. Clone size is stated in some rows and not others, as once, few, many or a class when expanded.

size	V	D	J	CDR3	DNA
-	TRBV29-1	-	TRBJ2-7	CSVEGPGGGEQYF	TGCAGCGTTGAGGGGCCAGGCGGAGGGGAGCAGTACTTC
-	TRBV27	-	TRBJ1-2	CASSLGPDSHYGYTF	TGTGCCAGCAGTTTAGGTCCAGACTCCCACTATGGCTACACCTTC
-	TRBV5-4	TRBD1	TRBJ2-4	CASSWTGAKNIQYF	TGTGCCAGCAGCTGGACAGGGGCCAAAAACATTCAGTACTTC
-	TRBV2	-	TRBJ2-7	CASSLLTGRGAYEQYF	TGTGCCAGCAGCTTACTCACAGGGAGGGGAGCCTACGAGCAGTACTTC
-	TRBV7-2	-	TRBJ1-5	CASSLQGDQPQHF	TGTGCCAGCAGCTTACAGGGCGATCAGCCCCAGCATTTT
-	TRBV19	TRBD1	TRBJ2-5	CASSITPDRGLETQYF	TGTGCCAGTAGTATCACCCCCGACAGGGGGCTAGAGACCCAGTACTTC
-	TRBV6-5	TRBD1	TRBJ1-3	CASSPTGGYGNTIYF	TGTGCCAGCAGTCCGACAGGGGGCTATGGAAACACCATATATTTT
once	TRBV5-1	-	TRBJ1-1	CASSPGNTEAFF	TGCGCCAGCAGCCCAGGGAACACTGAAGCTTTCTTT
-	TRBV4-1	TRBD1	TRBJ2-2	CASSQTGSLTGELFF	TGCGCCAGCAGCCAGACAGGGTCTCTCACCGGGGAGCTGTTTTTT
-	TRBV5-1	-	TRBJ2-1	CASSRSSSYNEQFF	TGCGCCAGCAGCCGCAGTAGCTCCTACAATGAGCAGTTCTTC
-	TRBV28	-	TRBJ2-7	CASSILAGEQYF	TGTGCCAGCAGCATCCTGGCGGGAGAGCAGTACTTC
-	TRBV25-1	-	TRBJ2-3	CASSESGGTQYF	TGTGCCAGCAGTGAGTCCGGCGGAACGCAGTATTTT
-	TRBV19	-	TRBJ1-5	CASTFFGGGRNQPQHF	TGTGCCAGTACCTTCTTTGGGGGGGGGCGAAATCAGCCCCAGCATTTT
-	TRBV27	-	TRBJ1-3	CASSPGLGNTIYF	TGTGCCAGCAGTCCAGGACTGGGAAACACCATATATTTT
-	TRBV7-6	-	TRBJ1-1	CASSLAQEGSTEAFF	TGTGCCAGCAGCTTAGCGCAGGAGGGGAGCACTGAAGCTTTCTTT
-	TRBV6-4	-	TRBJ2-4	CASSDPRSTKNIQYF	TGTGCCAGCAGTGACCCCCGGAGTACCAAAAACATTCAGTACTTC
-	TRBV27	TRBD2	TRBJ2-1	CASSSGLAGGLEQFF	TGTGCCAGCAGTTCCGGACTAGCGGGAGGGCTTGAGCAGTTCTTC
-	TRBV19	TRBD2	TRBJ2-2	CASSRLAGISDTGELFF	TGTGCCAGTAGCCGACTAGCGGGAATATCGGACACCGGGGAGCTGTTTTTT
-	TRBV9	-	TRBJ1-5	CASSVGARVNSNQPQHF	TGTGCCAGCAGCGTAGGTGCAAGAGTCAATAGCAATCAGCCCCAGCATTTT
-	TRBV27	TRBD2	TRBJ2-7	CASSLGGRAVHEQYF	TGTGCCAGCAGTTTAGGGGGGAGGGCCGTCCACGAGCAGTACTTC
-	TRBV7-9	-	TRBJ2-3	CASSASAGTLGTDTQYF	TGTGCCAGCAGCGCTAGCGCCGGGACATTGGGCACAGATACGCAGTATTTT
-	TRBV11-3	TRBD2	TRBJ2-1	CASSLGVAGEIYNEQFF	TGTGCCAGCAGCCTCGGAGTAGCGGGAGAGATCTACAATGAGCAGTTCTTC
-	TRBV29-1	TRBD2	TRBJ2-1	CSVVGAGVGDRAYNEQFF	TGCAGCGTTGTGGGCGCGGGAGTCGGGGACCGTGCCTACAATGAGCAGTTCTTC
few	TRBV7-9	-	TRBJ1-5	CASSPTDSNQPQHF	TGTGCCAGCAGCCCGACGGATAGCAATCAGCCCCAGCATTTT
-	TRBV21-1	-	TRBJ1-5	CASSKKKADEGNQPQHF	TGTGCCAGCAGCAAAAAGAAGGCGGACGAAGGAAATCAGCCCCAGCATTTT
-	TRBV30	-	TRBJ2-3	CAWRRVSTDTQYF	TGTGCCTGGAGGCGTGTTAGCACAGATACGCAGTATTTT
-	TRBV7-2	TRBD2	TRBJ2-3	CASSALAGKRTDTQYF	TGTGCCAGCAGCGCCCTAGCGGGTAAACGCACAGATACGCAGTATTTT
-	TRBV5-4	TRBD1	TRBJ1-1	CASGRGHTEAFF	TGTGCCAGCGGCAGGGGGCACACTGAAGCTTTCTTT
-	TRBV10-1	TRBD1	TRBJ2-1	CASSAGTASYNEQFF	TGCGCCAGCAGTGCCGGGACAGCTTCCTACAATGAGCAGTTCTTC
-	TRBV2	-	TRBJ2-7	CASRETGVHEQYF	TGTGCCAGCAGAGAGACCGGGGTCCACGAGCAGTACTTC
-	TRBV11-1	TRBD1	TRBJ1-1	CASSPWTGGRTEAFF	TGTGCCAGCAGCCCATGGACAGGTGGGAGGACTGAAGCTTTCTTT
-	TRBV7-9	-	TRBJ2-3	CASSLQVASTDTQYF	TGTGCCAGCAGCCTACAGGTGGCTAGCACAGATACGCAGTATTTT
-	TRBV18	TRBD2	TRBJ2-1	CASSRQTSGSAYNEQFF	TGTGCCAGCTCACGCCAGACTAGCGGGAGTGCCTACAATGAGCAGTTCTTC
few	TRBV2	TRBD1	TRBJ2-5	CATDRGQETQYF	TGTGCCACCGACAGGGGCCAAGAGACCCAGTACTTC
-	TRBV7-6	-	TRBJ2-7	CASSSGVGLSYEQYF	TGTGCCAGCAGCTCAGGGGTGGGACTATCTTACGAGCAGTACTTC
-	TRBV4-3	TRBD2	TRBJ2-7	CASSQEREGLYEQYF	TGCGCCAGCAGCCAAGAGCGGGAGGGCCTCTACGAGCAGTACTTC
few	TRBV6-4	-	TRBJ1-5	CASLKGGGLDSNQPQHF	TGTGCCAGTCTCAAAGGTGGCGGCTTAGATAGCAATCAGCCCCAGCATTTT
-	TRBV11-3	TRBD2	TRBJ2-2	CASSLGGSTGELFF	TGTGCCAGCAGCTTAGGCGGGAGCACCGGGGAGCTGTTTTTT
-	TRBV6-6	-	TRBJ2-2	CASRGSPSGTGELFF	TGTGCCAGCAGGGGTAGCCCGTCGGGCACCGGGGAGCTGTTTTTT
-	TRBV18	TRBD1	TRBJ1-2	CASSPSRTGDGYTF	TGTGCCAGCTCACCCTCCCGGACAGGGGACGGCTACACCTTC
once	TRBV19	-	TRBJ2-1	CASSSQGGAEQFF	TGTGCCAGTAGCTCGCAGGGGGGCGCTGAGCAGTTCTTC
-	TRBV19	-	TRBJ1-4	CASSPSATNEKLFF	TGTGCCAGTAGTCCGTCAGCAACTAATGAAAAACTGTTTTTT
-	TRBV11-2	-	TRBJ2-5	CASSLDRVGRETQYF	TGTGCCAGCAGCTTAGATAGAGTGGGGCGGGAGACCCAGTACTTC
once	TRBV5-4	-	TRBJ2-1	CASSPERNSYNEQFF	TGTGCCAGCAGCCCGGAGCGGAATTCCTACAATGAGCAGTTCTTC
-	TRBV7-2	TRBD2	TRBJ2-5	CASSPSGKVGETQYF	TGTGCCAGCAGCCCTAGCGGGAAAGTGGGAGAGACCCAGTACTTC
-	TRBV19	-	TRBJ2-5	CASSMFQGRQETQYF	TGTGCCAGTAGTATGTTCCAGGGACGGCAAGAGACCCAGTACTTC
-	TRBV13	-	TRBJ2-2	CASRSRVGTGELFF	TGTGCCAGCAGGAGTCGGGTTGGCACCGGGGAGCTGTTTTTT
-	TRBV5-8	-	TRBJ1-1	CASSFDLTGGETEAFF	TGTGCCAGCAGCTTCGACTTAACGGGGGGAGAGACTGAAGCTTTCTTT
-	TRBV5-1	TRBD1	TRBJ1-1	CASSGDRGYTEAFF	TGCGCCAGCAGCGGGGACAGGGGGTACACTGAAGCTTTCTTT
-	TRBV7-6	-	TRBJ2-7	CASSLGQGGFYEQYF	TGTGCCAGCAGTCTCGGACAGGGAGGGTTTTACGAGCAGTACTTC
medium-sized	TRBV18	-	TRBJ2-2	CASSPPAVGTGELFF	TGTGCCAGCTCACCACCAGCAGTCGGGACCGGGGAGCTGTTTTTT